This T cell receptor (beta chain) came from a study of CD8+ T cells in alopecia areata. On the study more broadly: Treatment comprised oral tofacitinib, 5 to 10 mg twice daily, in treated patients. Study-wide results and caveats: Lesional scalp exceeded normal scalp in clonality, especially in alopecia totalis/universalis.

RNA extraction was followed by reverse transcription into cDNA, which acted as the sequencing template. The repertoire was sequenced with immunoSEQ multiplex PCR; TCRdb's copy has only in-frame clones and lacks some. The table has 90,000 to 100,000 clones, roughly 42% seen once. Trimming left V 3 bases short and J 6 bases short, with 13 bases between. This CDR3 contains 14 residues. Germline CDR1 reads SGHDT; CDR2 reads YYEEEE. Concerning this clone: Its cognate antigen is unknown.

V is TRBV5-6 and J is TRBJ2-1, with D perhaps TRBD1 (6 bases). The material sequenced was CD4+ T cells sorted from blood. The receptor was derived from a human donor with alopecia areata. In DNA, the CDR3 is TGTGCCAGCAGCTACGAGGACAGACCCAATGAGCAGTTCTTC. It translates to CASSYEDRPNEQFF.